The T cell receptor beta chain under discussion was sequenced for a study of OX40 agonist ivuxolimab in advanced cancers. Clones were read by immunoSEQ multiplex PCR, and TCRdb kept only the in-frame ones, dropping some. Of roughly 45,000 clones in the sample, 60% to 80% were seen once. Source: CD4+ or CD8+ T cells sorted from blood, taken in a trial of the OX40 agonist ivuxolimab. The TCR sequence derives from an adult with an advanced solid tumor such as melanoma, head and neck, liver or kidney cancer.

The CDR3 reads CASSLSDSEQETQYF. CDR3 sequence (DNA): TGCGCCAGCAGCTTGTCAGACAGCGAGCAAGAGACCCAGTACTTC. The rearrangement uses TRBV5-1 and TRBJ2-5, with D perhaps matching TRBD1 (5 bases). The CDR3 sequence is 15 residues long. The V and J ends lost 1 base and 2 bases respectively, with 12 bases between them. From germline, CDR1 is SGHRS and CDR2 YFSETQ. Supplemented by reference TRBV5-1 and TRBJ2-5, the full variable domain reads KAGVTQTPRYLIKTRGQQVTLSCSPISGHRSVSWYQQTPGQGLQFLFEYFSETQRNKGNFPGRFSGRQFSNSRSEMNVSTLELGDSALYLCASSLSDSEQETQYFGPGTRLLVL.